The 14 T cell receptor beta chains presented below share a single source sample, sequenced in a study of blood T cell repertoires in COVID-19. The assay was immunoSEQ multiplex PCR, and TCRdb's table has in-frame clones only and misses some. The sample yields almost 300,000 clones, about 90% seen once. The sequencing input was peripheral blood. The origin of the receptors is a woman aged 25 to 39 with COVID-19, enrolled during active disease.

The genes are TRBV15 and TRBJ1-1; D may be TRBD1 (6 bases). The CDR3 runs to 14 residues. The germline V gene encodes CDR1 LNHNV and CDR2 YYDKDF (reference sequence). Between the trimmed V and J ends, which lost 5 bases and 5 bases, there was a span of 15 bases. The CDR3 protein is CATSHLTQGTEAFF. The CDR3 DNA follows: TGTGCCACCAGCCATTTAACCCAGGGGACTGAAGCTTTCTTT.

This clone was picked up a small number of times. CDR3 protein: CATSTRAGSEPQHF. The CDR3, as DNA: TGTGCCACCAGTACCAGGGCGGGGTCGGAGCCCCAGCATTTT. The chain links TRBV24-1 to TRBJ1-5, with a possible D match to TRBD1 (5 bases). Per the germline V gene, CDR1 is KGHDR and CDR2 is SFDVKD. CDR3 length equals 14 residues. V lost 6 bases, J lost 8 bases, and 16 bases lay in between.

The chain combines TRBV2 with TRBJ1-2; TRBD1 agrees at 8 bases. Germline lookup yields CDR1 SNHLY and CDR2 FYNNEI. The CDR3 is 12 amino acids. V shed 6 bases and J 7 bases; nucleotides not matched to a gene: 4. The CDR3 loop is CASRDRVRGYTF. CDR3 bases: TGTGCCAGCAGGGACAGGGTCCGTGGCTACACCTTC.

J is TRBJ1-5 and V is TRBV19; D is unclear. The germline V gene encodes CDR1 LNHDA and CDR2 SQIVND (reference sequence). This CDR3 is built from 17 residues. Trimming took off 4 bases at V and 0 bases at J, with 16 bases between the two ends. The CDR3 DNA reads TGTGCCAGTAGTACCGTCATGGGCAGCTATAGCAATCAGCCCCAGCATTTT. Protein sequence: CASSTVMGSYSNQPQHF.

The chain has TRBV2 and TRBJ1-6; TRBD1 is a possible D gene (6 bases). CDR1 and CDR2 (germline): SNHLY, FYNNEI. V shed 10 bases and J shed 9 bases, with 22 bases lying between them. This CDR3 comprises 15 residues. The CDR3 DNA reads TGTGCCACTAACTTGGTGAGGGGGAAGGGTTCACCCCTCCACTTT. Residues: CATNLVRGKGSPLHF. Together with reference TRBV2 and TRBJ1-6, the CDR3 gives the full variable domain: EPEVTQTPSHQVTQMGQEVILRCVPISNHLYFYWYRQILGQKVEFLVSFYNNEISEKSEIFDDQFSVERPDGSNFTLKIRSTKLEDSAMYFCATNLVRGKGSPLHFGNGTRLTVT.

This rearrangement joins TRBV2 to TRBJ1-1, with D uncertain. Germline CDR1 is SNHLY and CDR2 is FYNNEI. The CDR3 contains 14 residues. In DNA, the CDR3 is TGTGCTATAGGTGGGCTCGAGGGGAACACTGAAGCTTTCTTT. Translated: CAIGGLEGNTEAFF.

The rearrangement joins TRBV4-1 to TRBJ1-5; TRBD1 agrees at 7 bases. Losses at the gene ends were 3 bases for V and 5 bases for J; bases not matched to a gene: 7. This CDR3 region has 15 residues. The germline CDR1 and CDR2 sequences are MGHRA and YSYEKL. In DNA, the CDR3 is TGCGCCAGCAGCCATCTGACAGGGACCGATCAGCCCCAGCATTTT. It yields the protein CASSHLTGTDQPQHF.

The chain links TRBV6-5 to TRBJ1-3; a possible D gene is TRBD1 (5 bases). The V and J ends lost 5 bases and 4 bases respectively, with 12 bases between them. The CDR3 extends over 14 amino acids. Per the germline V gene, CDR1 is MNHEY and CDR2 is SVGAGI. The CDR3 DNA reads TGTGCCAGCAGTCCCCAGGGTGCAGGAAACACCATATATTTT. It is translated as CASSPQGAGNTIYF.

This chain uses TRBV3-1 (or the pseudogene TRBV3-2) with TRBJ2-7; possibly TRBD2 for D (5 bases). The V and J ends lost 5 bases and 2 bases respectively, with 10 bases between them. Germline V lookup: CDR1 LGHDT, CDR2 YNNKEL (reference sequence). There are 13 residues in the CDR3. CDR3 sequence (DNA): TGTGCCAGCAGCAGCGGCCGGCCCTACGAGCAGTACTTC. Its translation: CASSSGRPYEQYF.

J is TRBJ1-6 and V is TRBV5-1; 7 nucleotides align to TRBD1. The CDR3 loop spans 17 amino acids. With 4 bases clipped from V and 8 bases from J, the junction kept 15 bases outside the gene matches. Germline lookup yields CDR1 SGHRS and CDR2 YFSETQ. CDR3 region: CASSRDAFRDSYSPLHF. The DNA for the CDR3 is TGCGCCAGCAGCCGCGATGCGTTCCGGGACAGTTATTCACCCCTCCACTTT.

The J gene is TRBJ2-7, the V gene TRBV20-1, with 7 bases lining up with TRBD1. The V gene end was trimmed by 3 bases and the J gene end by 3 bases; junction bases not matched to a gene: 11. The CDR3 sequence is 15 residues long. The germline gives CDR1 DFQATT, CDR2 SNEGSKA (reference sequence). CDR3 nucleotide sequence: TGCAGTGCTAGTGGATCCGGGACAGAGATCTACGAGCAGTACTTC. Amino acids: CSASGSGTEIYEQYF.

This chain connects TRBV5-1 to TRBJ2-7; possibly TRBD2 for D (5 bases). CDR3 length: 15 amino acids. Germline CDR1 SGHRS, CDR2 YFSETQ. Trimming cost V 0 bases and J 2 bases, with 12 bases left between them. The CDR3 DNA follows: TGCGCCAGCAGCTTGGGAAGGGTCGGGGCCTACGAGCAGTACTTC. It translates to CASSLGRVGAYEQYF.

The chain joins TRBV27 to TRBJ1-1; 7 bases map to TRBD1. With V trimmed by 2 bases and J by 0 bases, 12 bases remained unmatched. The CDR3 contains 18 residues. Germline V gives CDR1 MNHEY, CDR2 SMNVEV (reference sequence). The CDR3 bases are TGTGCCAGCAGTTTAAAGACGCGGACAGGTATAGTGAACACTGAAGCTTTCTTT. Its protein product is CASSLKTRTGIVNTEAFF.

V and J are TRBV7-2 and TRBJ2-1, with TRBD2 identical over 13 bases. Germline lookup yields CDR1 SGHTA and CDR2 FQGNSA. Trimming took 5 bases from V and 6 from J; bases not matched to a gene: 7. The CDR3 has 16 amino acids. The CDR3 spells CASSPRLAGGLNEQFF. DNA of the CDR3: TGTGCCAGCAGCCCGAGACTAGCGGGGGGCCTCAATGAGCAGTTCTTC.